These 20 T cell receptor beta chains were all obtained from the same sample, sequenced in a study of blood T cell repertoires in COVID-19 (dated by TCRdb to about 2020). The library relied on the immunoSEQ multiplex PCR assay. The table comes from immuneACCESS by way of TCRdb, which keeps in-frame sequences with V and J called. Part of the clones is missing from these tables; in studies checked, under half for an unresolved V gene and the rest for unknown reasons. In this sample the table shows a few hundred thousand clones, around 90% of which occur a single time. Clones ranked in the top ten supply 2.5% to 3.5% of the sample. Input material: PBMCs or T cells enriched from blood (not recorded which). These receptor sequences come from a woman in her forties who had been exposed to COVID-19.

V and J are TRBV4-3 and TRBJ1-2; 9 bases fit TRBD1. Germline V gene data show CDR1 as LGHNA and CDR2 as YSLEER. The CDR3 extends over 13 amino acids. The trim removed 3 bases at V and 8 bases at J, leaving 4 bases unmatched. CDR3 nucleotides: TGCGCCAGCAGCCAGGACAGGGGCTTAGGCTACACCTTC. Protein sequence: CASSQDRGLGYTF.

The chain couples TRBV10-3 to TRBJ1-5; D is ambiguous. The CDR3 loop spans 15 amino acids. Germline V gene data show CDR1 as ENHRY and CDR2 as SYGVKD. The germline V and J ends were trimmed by 0 bases and 1 base, with 7 bases remaining between them. The CDR3 coding sequence is TGTGCCATCAGTGAGTCTTCTTCCAGCAATCAGCCCCAGCATTTT. Translation gives CAISESSSSNQPQHF.

V usage is TRBV24-1 and J usage is TRBJ2-5; unclear D gene. CDR1 is KGHDR, CDR2 SFDVKD, per germline. This CDR3 region has 12 residues. V lost 4 bases and J 3 bases, leaving 5 bases between the germline ends. CDR3 bases: TGTGCCACCAGTGAAAGAGAAGAGACCCAGTACTTC. Its translation is CATSEREETQYF.

Worth noting for this clone: At the DNA level, this CDR3 is encoded by other sequences in the same sample as well. The V gene is TRBV18, the J gene TRBJ1-1, with a possible D match to TRBD1 (5 bases). The V end lost 3 bases, the J end lost 4 bases, and 12 bases lay between the germline ends. The V gene's germline CDR1 is KGHSH and CDR2 LQKENI. The CDR3 runs 14 residues. The CDR3 is CASSPGQGSTEAFF. The CDR3 DNA reads TGTGCCAGCTCACCGGGGCAGGGAAGCACTGAAGCTTTCTTT.

The chain combines TRBV12-3 or TRBV12-4 with TRBJ2-7; D uncertain. Trimming pared 3 bases from V and 4 bases from J, leaving 10 bases between. This CDR3 spans 13 amino acids. CDR3 protein: CASSFGPPYEQYV. The DNA of the CDR3 is TGTGCCAGCAGTTTCGGTCCCCCTTACGAGCAGTACGTC.

J is TRBJ2-2 and V is TRBV9, with a possible D match to TRBD1 (5 bases). Germline assignment: CDR1 SGDLS and CDR2 YYNGEE. The CDR3 extends over 15 amino acids. V lost 3 bases to trimming and J lost 4 bases, with 13 bases between them. The CDR3 protein is CASSGRQLSTGELFF. CDR3 bases: TGTGCCAGCAGCGGCCGACAGCTAAGCACCGGGGAGCTGTTTTTT.

This rearrangement joins TRBV24-1 to TRBJ2-7; TRBD1 matches 9 bases. The junction had 6 bases not matched to a gene; V was cut back by 4 bases and J by 3 bases. This CDR3 region has 15 residues. Germline V CDR1 and CDR2: KGHDR, SFDVKD. Here the CDR3 DNA reads TGTGCCACCAGTGACCCCCGGGACAGGGTCTACGAGCAGTACTTC. Protein: CATSDPRDRVYEQYF.

The rearrangement links TRBV7-2 to TRBJ2-5; TRBD1 matches 7 bases. This CDR3 region has 14 residues. V gave up 5 bases and J gave up 2 bases; unmatched junction bases: 5. Germline assignment: CDR1 SGHTA and CDR2 FQGNSA. CDR3 loop: CASSGGQFQETQYF. The CDR3 bases are TGTGCCAGCAGCGGGGGACAGTTTCAAGAGACCCAGTACTTC.

The chain is built from TRBV29-1 and TRBJ2-6, with 9 nucleotides matching TRBD1. This CDR3 is 17 amino acids long. Per germline, CDR1 SQVTM and CDR2 ANQGSEA. V trimming: 3 bases; J trimming: 4 bases; junction bases outside the gene matches: 10. CDR3 sequence reads: CSVEGRDRVPGANVLTF. The CDR3 region has the DNA TGCAGCGTTGAGGGGCGGGACAGGGTCCCCGGGGCCAACGTCCTGACTTTC.

This chain joins TRBV5-1 and TRBJ1-2; 7 positions match TRBD1. The germline V gene encodes CDR1 SGHRS and CDR2 YFSETQ. V lost 3 bases and J lost 8; bases outside the gene matches: 10. This CDR3 contains 14 residues. The CDR3 region is CASSSDQQGRGYTF. Written as DNA, the CDR3 is TGCGCCAGCAGCTCTGATCAACAGGGGAGAGGCTACACCTTC. Looking up the rest from reference TRBV5-1 and TRBJ1-2 gives the full variable domain: KAGVTQTPRYLIKTRGQQVTLSCSPISGHRSVSWYQQTPGQGLQFLFEYFSETQRNKGNFPGRFSGRQFSNSRSEMNVSTLELGDSALYLCASSSDQQGRGYTFGSGTRLTVV.

This rearrangement joins TRBV15 to TRBJ2-7; 7 bases line up with TRBD1. The CDR3 is 15 residues long. Germline values: CDR1 LNHNV, CDR2 YYDKDF (reference sequence). V lost 3 bases to trimming and J lost 0 bases; unmatched junction nucleotides: 5. CDR3 sequence: CATSRTTGPSYEQYF. The CDR3 DNA sequence: TGTGCCACCAGCAGGACGACAGGGCCCTCCTACGAGCAGTACTTC.

This sequence joins TRBV19 and TRBJ2-7; D gene uncertain. Germline V CDR1 and CDR2: LNHDA, SQIVND (reference sequence). Deletions cut 5 bases from V and 5 bases from J, with 16 bases between. There are 14 residues in the CDR3. This chain's CDR3 is CASSLQDPSDEQYF. In DNA form, the CDR3 reads TGTGCCAGTAGTTTGCAGGATCCCTCGGACGAGCAGTACTTC.

The chain links TRBV11-2 to TRBJ2-1, with 7 bases aligning to TRBD2. The CDR3 extends over 13 amino acids. Germline V gene data show CDR1 as SGHAT and CDR2 as FQNNGV. The V gene end was trimmed by 0 bases and the J gene end by 8 bases; junction bases not matched to a gene: 1. This chain's CDR3 is CASSLDRGDEQFF. The CDR3 region has the DNA TGTGCCAGCAGCTTAGATCGGGGGGATGAGCAGTTCTTC.

Comment on this clone: Relative to the germline gene, one junction end is altered; a read error may explain this. The chain links TRBV5-1 to TRBJ1-1; D not resolved. The germline CDR1 and CDR2 sequences are SGHRS and YFSETQ. The CDR3 covers 14 residues. CDR3 sequence: CASSLGDTTGEAFF. The CDR3 DNA is TGTGCCAGCAGCTTGGGTGACACCACCGGTGAAGCTTTCTTT.

For the CDR3, the DNA is TGTGCCAGCAGCCAAGACCAGGGTGGTCACACCGGGGAGCTGTTTTTT. Protein: CASSQDQGGHTGELFF. V and J are TRBV3-1 (or the pseudogene TRBV3-2) and TRBJ2-2, with a tentative D call TRBD1 (5 bases). V lost 0 bases to trimming and J lost 3 bases, with 11 bases between them. Germline V gene sequence: CDR1 LGHDT, CDR2 YNNKEL (reference sequence). The CDR3 is made up of 16 amino acids.

The J gene is TRBJ2-5, the V gene TRBV4-1, with TRBD2 identical over 10 bases. This CDR3 contains 16 residues. CDR1 is MGHRA and CDR2 is YSYEKL in the germline V gene. Losses at the gene ends were 2 bases for V and 0 bases for J; bases not matched to a gene: 3. CDR3 DNA sequence: TGCGCCAGCAGCCAACTCACTAGCGGGGACCAAGAGACCCAGTACTTC. Translated, it gives CASSQLTSGDQETQYF.

The chain has TRBV11-2 and TRBJ2-5; 7 nucleotides agree with TRBD2. Germline loops: CDR1 SGHAT, CDR2 FQNNGV. CDR3 length equals 13 residues. The V segment lost 8 bases and the J segment 3 bases; nucleotides outside the gene matches: 6. The CDR3 spells CASRRGNEETQYF. CDR3 DNA sequence: TGTGCCAGCCGGCGGGGGAACGAAGAGACCCAGTACTTC.

The V call is TRBV5-6, the J call TRBJ1-4, with D perhaps TRBD1 (5 bases). The CDR3 totals 14 residues. The V end was cut by 9 bases, the J end by 4 bases, with 16 bases between. Germline CDR1 and CDR2: SGHDT and YYEEEE. The CDR3 reads CATRRGGLNEKLFF. The CDR3 bases are TGTGCCACCAGGCGGGGGGGACTTAATGAAAAACTGTTTTTT.

This clone was seen at least ten times. The gene calls are TRBV7-9 and TRBJ2-5; 14 bases fit TRBD2. The CDR3 loop spans 15 amino acids. V was clipped by 3 bases and J by 9 bases; unmatched bases: 6. Germline assignment: CDR1 SEHNR and CDR2 FQNEAQ (reference sequence). The CDR3 protein is CASSLTSGGVQAQYF. CDR3 sequence (DNA): TGTGCCAGCAGCTTGACTAGCGGGGGGGTCCAGGCCCAGTACTTC.

The CDR3 region has the DNA TGTGCCAGCAGTCCTATGAAAGGGGGCGAGCAGTACGTC. This codes for CASSPMKGGEQYV. The chain uses TRBV12-3 or TRBV12-4 and TRBJ2-7; perhaps TRBD1 as D (6 bases). The ends were cut back, 5 bases at V and 6 bases at J, with 14 bases in the middle. The CDR3 loop spans 13 amino acids.